The entry below describes one T cell receptor (delta chain). A far more abundant clone sits one base away, making this likely a read error. Other DNA variants within this sample encode the same CDR3. TCRdb made new clone calls on the RT-PCR reads using CATT. This table holds about 1,400 delta-chain clones, approximately 14% found once. These data come from a study of gamma-delta T cells after stem cell transplantation. The sample consisted of gamma-delta T cells. This TCR derives from a human donor. It is not recorded whose cells these are; they may come from a transplant donor.

CDR3: CACCSMGTGGYGPWDTRQMFF. CDR3 bases: TGTGCCTGTTGCTCGATGGGTACTGGGGGATACGGGCCCTGGGACACCCGACAGATGTTTTTC. The chain employs TRDV2 and TRDJ3; 13 bases line up with TRDD3. J lost 2 bases, V lost 6 bases, and 15 bases had no gene match. The germline V gene encodes CDR1 GEAIGNYY and CDR2 EKD. This CDR3 is built from 21 residues.